This paragraph reports one T cell receptor (beta chain). Trimming removed 3 bases at V and 4 bases at J, with 16 bases between. There are 15 residues in the CDR3. The germline gives CDR1 GTSNPN, CDR2 SVGIG (reference sequence). In the authors' methods: By means of reference gene primer amplification, nucleated cell counts were estimated. Data came from immunoSEQ multiplex PCR; TCRdb stores just in-frame clones and leaves some out. From that table come the V and J calls and clone size; the DNA was used to work out D and trimming. The data contain 200,000 or so clones, roughly 80% of them singletons. These data belong to a study of blood T cell repertoires in COVID-19. The overall study: Specimens from acute and convalescent COVID-19 originated in the United States, Italy and Spain. The analysed material was cDNA or gDNA that came from T cells, B-cell-depleted T cells, or PBMCs.

V is TRBV30 and J is TRBJ2-1, with TRBD2 as a possible D gene (6 bases). The TCR was taken from a woman between 40 and 50 years old with acute or convalescent COVID-19. The sequencing sample was made of peripheral blood. The CDR3 reads CAWSAFLASYNEQFF. CDR3 bases: TGTGCCTGGAGCGCCTTTCTAGCGAGTTACAATGAGCAGTTCTTC. Full variable domain (remainder filled in from reference TRBV30 and TRBJ2-1): SQTIHQWPATLVQPVGSPLSLECTVEGTSNPNLYWYRQAAGRGLQLLFYSVGIGQISSEVPQNLSASRPQDRQFILSSKKLLLSDSGFYLCAWSAFLASYNEQFFGPGTRLTVL.